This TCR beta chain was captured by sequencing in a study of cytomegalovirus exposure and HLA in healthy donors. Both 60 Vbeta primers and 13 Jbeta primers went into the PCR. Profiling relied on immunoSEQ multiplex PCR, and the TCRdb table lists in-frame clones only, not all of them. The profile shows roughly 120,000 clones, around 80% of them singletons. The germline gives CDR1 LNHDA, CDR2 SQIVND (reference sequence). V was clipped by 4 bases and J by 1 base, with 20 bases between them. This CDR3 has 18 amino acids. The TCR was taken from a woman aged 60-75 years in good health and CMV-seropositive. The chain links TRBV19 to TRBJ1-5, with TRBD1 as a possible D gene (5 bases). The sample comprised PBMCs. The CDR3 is CASSRGKTDLLSNQPQHF. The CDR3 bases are TGTGCCAGTAGTAGAGGAAAGACAGACCTACTCAGCAATCAGCCCCAGCATTTT.